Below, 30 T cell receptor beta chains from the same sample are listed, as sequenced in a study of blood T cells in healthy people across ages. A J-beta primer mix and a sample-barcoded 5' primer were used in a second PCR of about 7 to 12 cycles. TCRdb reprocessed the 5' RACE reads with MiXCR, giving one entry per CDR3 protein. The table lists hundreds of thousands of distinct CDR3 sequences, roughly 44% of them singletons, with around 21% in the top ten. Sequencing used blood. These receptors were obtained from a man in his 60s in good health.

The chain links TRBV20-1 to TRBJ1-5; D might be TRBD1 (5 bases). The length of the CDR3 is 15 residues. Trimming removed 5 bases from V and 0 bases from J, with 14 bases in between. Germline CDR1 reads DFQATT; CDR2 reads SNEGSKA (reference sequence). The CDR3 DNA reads TGCAGTGCTCAAGACAGACCTAATAGCAATCAGCCCCAGCATTTT. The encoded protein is CSAQDRPNSNQPQHF.

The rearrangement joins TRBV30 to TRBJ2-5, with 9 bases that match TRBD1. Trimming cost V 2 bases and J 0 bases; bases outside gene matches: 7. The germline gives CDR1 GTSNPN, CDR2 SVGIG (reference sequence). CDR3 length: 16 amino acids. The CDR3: CAWSKTGTGYQETQYF. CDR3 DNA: TGTGCCTGGAGTAAGACCGGGACAGGGTACCAAGAGACCCAGTACTTC.

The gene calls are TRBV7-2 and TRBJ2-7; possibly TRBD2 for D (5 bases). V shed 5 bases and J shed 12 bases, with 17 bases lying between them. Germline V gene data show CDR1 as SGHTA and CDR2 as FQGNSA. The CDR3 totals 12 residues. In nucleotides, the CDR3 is TGTGCCAGCAGCCCCGGGAACCGAGACCGGTACTTC. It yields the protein CASSPGNRDRYF.

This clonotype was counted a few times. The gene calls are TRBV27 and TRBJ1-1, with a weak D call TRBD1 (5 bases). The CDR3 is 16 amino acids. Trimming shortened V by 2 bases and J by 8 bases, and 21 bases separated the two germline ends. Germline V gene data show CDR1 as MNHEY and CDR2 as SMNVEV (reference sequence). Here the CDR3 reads CASSLRGDIRGGEAFF. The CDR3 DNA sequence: TGTGCCAGCAGTTTAAGGGGCGACATACGAGGCGGCGAAGCTTTCTTT.

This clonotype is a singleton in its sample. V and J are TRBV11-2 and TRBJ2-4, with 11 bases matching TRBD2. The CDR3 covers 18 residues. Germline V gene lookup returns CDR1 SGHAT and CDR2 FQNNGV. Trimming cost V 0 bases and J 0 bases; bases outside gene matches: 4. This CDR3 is CASSLELAGAPAKNIQYF. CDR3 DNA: TGTGCCAGCAGCTTAGAACTAGCGGGGGCCCCAGCCAAAAACATTCAGTACTTC.

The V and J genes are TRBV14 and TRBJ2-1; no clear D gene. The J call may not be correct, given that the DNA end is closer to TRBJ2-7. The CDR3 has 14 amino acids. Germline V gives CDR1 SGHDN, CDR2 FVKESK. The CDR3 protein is CASSRHSSYNEQYF. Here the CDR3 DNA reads TGTGCCAGCAGCCGACACAGCTCCTACAATGAGCAGTACTTC.

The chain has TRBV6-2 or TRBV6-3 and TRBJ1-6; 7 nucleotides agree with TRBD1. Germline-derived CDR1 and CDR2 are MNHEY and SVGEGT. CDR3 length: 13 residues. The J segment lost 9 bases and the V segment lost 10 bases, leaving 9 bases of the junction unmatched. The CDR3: CATRDSHGSPLHF. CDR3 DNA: TGTGCCACCAGGGACAGTCACGGTTCACCCCTCCACTTT.

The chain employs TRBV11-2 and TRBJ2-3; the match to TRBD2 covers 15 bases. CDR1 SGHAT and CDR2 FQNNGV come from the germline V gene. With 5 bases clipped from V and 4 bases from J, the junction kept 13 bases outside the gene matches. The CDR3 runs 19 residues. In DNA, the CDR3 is TGTGCCAGCAGCAGGGGACTAGCGGGGGGCGCATCCATCGCAGATACGCAGTATTTT. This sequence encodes CASSRGLAGGASIADTQYF.

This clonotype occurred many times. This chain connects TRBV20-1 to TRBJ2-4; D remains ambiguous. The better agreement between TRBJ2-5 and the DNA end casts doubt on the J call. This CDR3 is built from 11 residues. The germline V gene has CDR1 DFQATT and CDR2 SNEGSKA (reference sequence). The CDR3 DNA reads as TGCAGTGCTAGGAAAGACGAGACCCAGTACTTC. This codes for CSARKDETQYF.

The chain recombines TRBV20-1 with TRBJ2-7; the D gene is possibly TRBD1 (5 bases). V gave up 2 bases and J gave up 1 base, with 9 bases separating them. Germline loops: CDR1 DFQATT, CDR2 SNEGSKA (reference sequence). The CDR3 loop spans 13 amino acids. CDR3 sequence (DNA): TGCAGTGCTAGACTGGACACGTCCTACGAGCAGTACTTC. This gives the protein CSARLDTSYEQYF.

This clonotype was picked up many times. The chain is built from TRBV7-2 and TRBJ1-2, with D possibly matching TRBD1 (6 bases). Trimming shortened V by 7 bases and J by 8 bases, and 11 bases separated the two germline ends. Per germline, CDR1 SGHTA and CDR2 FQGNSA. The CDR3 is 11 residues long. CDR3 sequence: CASTRGGGYTF. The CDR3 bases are TGTGCCAGCACCAGAGGGGGAGGCTACACCTTC.

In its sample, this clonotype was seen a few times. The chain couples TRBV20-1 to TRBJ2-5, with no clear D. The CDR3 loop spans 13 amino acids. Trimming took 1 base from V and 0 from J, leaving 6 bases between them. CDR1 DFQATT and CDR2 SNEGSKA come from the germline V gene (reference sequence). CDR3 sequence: CSARARDQETQYF. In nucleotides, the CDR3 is TGCAGTGCTAGAGCTAGGGACCAAGAGACCCAGTACTTC.

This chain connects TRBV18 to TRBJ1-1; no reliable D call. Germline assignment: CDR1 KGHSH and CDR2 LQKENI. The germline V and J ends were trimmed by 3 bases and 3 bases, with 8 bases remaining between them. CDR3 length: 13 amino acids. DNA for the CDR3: TGTGCCAGCTCACCCTCAATTGACACTGAAGCTTTCTTT. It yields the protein CASSPSIDTEAFF.

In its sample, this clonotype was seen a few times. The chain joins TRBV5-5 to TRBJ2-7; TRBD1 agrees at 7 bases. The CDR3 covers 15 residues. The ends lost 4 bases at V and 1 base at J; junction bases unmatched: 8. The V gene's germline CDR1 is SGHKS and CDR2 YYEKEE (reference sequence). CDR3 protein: CASSLTGTVSYEQYF. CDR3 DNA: TGTGCCAGCAGCCTTACCGGGACAGTATCCTACGAGCAGTACTTC.

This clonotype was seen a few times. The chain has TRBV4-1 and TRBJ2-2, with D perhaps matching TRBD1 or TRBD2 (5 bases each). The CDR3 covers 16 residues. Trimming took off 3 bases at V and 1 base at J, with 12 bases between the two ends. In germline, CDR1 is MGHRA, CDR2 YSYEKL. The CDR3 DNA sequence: TGCGCCAGCAGCCACACGAGGGGAAGGAACACCGGGGAGCTGTTTTTT. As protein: CASSHTRGRNTGELFF.

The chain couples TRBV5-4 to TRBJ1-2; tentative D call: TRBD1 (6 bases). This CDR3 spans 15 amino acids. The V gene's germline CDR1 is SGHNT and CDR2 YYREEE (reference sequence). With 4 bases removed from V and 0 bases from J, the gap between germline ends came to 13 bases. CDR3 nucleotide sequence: TGTGCCAGCAGCCCGGACAGCCCCACTAACTATGGCTACACCTTC. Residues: CASSPDSPTNYGYTF.

CDR3 in amino acids: CASRPGGLTQETQYF. The CDR3 DNA sequence: TGTGCCAGCAGACCTGGCGGGCTCACCCAAGAGACCCAGTACTTC. The chain carries TRBV12-3 or TRBV12-4 and TRBJ2-4; a possible D gene is TRBD2 (5 bases). The J call could be wrong; TRBJ2-5 is a better fit for the DNA end. CDR3 size: 15 residues.

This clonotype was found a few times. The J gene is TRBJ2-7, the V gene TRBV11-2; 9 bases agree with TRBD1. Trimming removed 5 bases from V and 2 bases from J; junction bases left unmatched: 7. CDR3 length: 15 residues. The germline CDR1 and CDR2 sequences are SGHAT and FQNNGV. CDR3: CASSRRDRDTYEQYF. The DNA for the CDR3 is TGTGCCAGCAGCCGCCGGGACAGGGACACCTACGAGCAGTACTTC.

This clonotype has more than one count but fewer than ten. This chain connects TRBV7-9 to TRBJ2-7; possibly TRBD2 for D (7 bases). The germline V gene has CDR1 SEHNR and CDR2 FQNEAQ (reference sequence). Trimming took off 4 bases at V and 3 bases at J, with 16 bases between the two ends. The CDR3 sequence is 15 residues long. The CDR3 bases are TGTGCCAGCAGCTCGCCAGGGGAGGGGTTCTACGAGCAGTACTTC. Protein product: CASSSPGEGFYEQYF. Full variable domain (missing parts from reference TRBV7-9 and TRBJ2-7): DTGVSQNPRHKITKRGQNVTFRCDPISEHNRLYWYRQTLGQGPEFLTYFQNEAQLEKSRLLSDRFSAERPKGSFSTLEIQRTEQGDSAMYLCASSSPGEGFYEQYFGPGTRLTVT.

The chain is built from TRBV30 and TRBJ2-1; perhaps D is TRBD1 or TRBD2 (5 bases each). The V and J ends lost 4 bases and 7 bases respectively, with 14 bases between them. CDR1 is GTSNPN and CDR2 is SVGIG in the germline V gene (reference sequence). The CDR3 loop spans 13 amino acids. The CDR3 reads CAWIPLWGNEQFF. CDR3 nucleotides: TGTGCCTGGATTCCCTTGTGGGGGAATGAGCAGTTCTTC.

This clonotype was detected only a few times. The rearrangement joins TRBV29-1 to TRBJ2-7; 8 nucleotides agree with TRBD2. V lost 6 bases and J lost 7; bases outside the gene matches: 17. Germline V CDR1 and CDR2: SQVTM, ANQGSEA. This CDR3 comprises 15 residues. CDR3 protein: CSVEAGGGSLNEQYF. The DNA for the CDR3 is TGCAGCGTGGAGGCCGGGGGGGGATCCCTCAATGAGCAGTACTTC.

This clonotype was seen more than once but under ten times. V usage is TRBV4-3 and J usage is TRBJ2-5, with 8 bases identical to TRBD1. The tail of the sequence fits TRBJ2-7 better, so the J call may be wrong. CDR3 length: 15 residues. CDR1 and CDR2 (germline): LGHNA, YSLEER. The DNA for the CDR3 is TGCGCCAGCAGCCAAGATTCCAGGGGGCGGTACGAGCAGTACTTC. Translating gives CASSQDSRGRYEQYF.

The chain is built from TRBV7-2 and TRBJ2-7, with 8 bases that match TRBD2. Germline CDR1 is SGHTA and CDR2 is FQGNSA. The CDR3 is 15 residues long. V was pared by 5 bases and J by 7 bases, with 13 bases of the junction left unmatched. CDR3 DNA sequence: TGTGCCAGCAGCCCGGGGGGGCCAAGGGCGGATGAGCAGTACTTC. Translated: CASSPGGPRADEQYF.

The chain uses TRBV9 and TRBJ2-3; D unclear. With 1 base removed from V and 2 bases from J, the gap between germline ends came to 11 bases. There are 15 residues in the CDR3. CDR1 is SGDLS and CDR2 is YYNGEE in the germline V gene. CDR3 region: CASSVSAASTDTQYF. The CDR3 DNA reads TGTGCCAGCAGCGTATCGGCTGCTTCCACAGATACGCAGTATTTT.

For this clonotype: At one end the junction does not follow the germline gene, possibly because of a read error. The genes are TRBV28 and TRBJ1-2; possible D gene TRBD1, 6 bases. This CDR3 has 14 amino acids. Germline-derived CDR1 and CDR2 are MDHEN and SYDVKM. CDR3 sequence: CASRQGSPNYGYTF. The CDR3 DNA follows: TGTGCCAGCAGGCAGGGGTCCCCTAACTACGGCTACACCTTC.

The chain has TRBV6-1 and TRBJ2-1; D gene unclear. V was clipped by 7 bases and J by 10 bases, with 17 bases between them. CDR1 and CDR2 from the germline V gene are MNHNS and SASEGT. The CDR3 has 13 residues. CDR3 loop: CASTARSPCEQFF. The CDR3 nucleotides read TGTGCCAGCACCGCCCGCTCGCCTTGCGAGCAGTTCTTC.

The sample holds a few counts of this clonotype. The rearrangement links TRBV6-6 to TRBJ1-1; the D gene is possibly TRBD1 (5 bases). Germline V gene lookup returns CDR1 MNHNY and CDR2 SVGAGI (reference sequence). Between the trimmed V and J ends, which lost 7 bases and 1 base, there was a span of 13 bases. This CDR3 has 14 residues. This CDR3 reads CASTKTEENTEAFF. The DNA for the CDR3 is TGTGCCAGCACCAAGACAGAAGAGAACACTGAAGCTTTCTTT.

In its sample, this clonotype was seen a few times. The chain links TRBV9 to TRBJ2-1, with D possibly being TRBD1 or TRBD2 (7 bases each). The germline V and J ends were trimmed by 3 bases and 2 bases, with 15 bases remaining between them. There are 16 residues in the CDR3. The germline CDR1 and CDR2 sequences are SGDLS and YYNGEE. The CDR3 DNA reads TGTGCCAGCAGCGCTCAGGGGGGGGCTCCCTACAATGAGCAGTTCTTC. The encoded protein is CASSAQGGAPYNEQFF.

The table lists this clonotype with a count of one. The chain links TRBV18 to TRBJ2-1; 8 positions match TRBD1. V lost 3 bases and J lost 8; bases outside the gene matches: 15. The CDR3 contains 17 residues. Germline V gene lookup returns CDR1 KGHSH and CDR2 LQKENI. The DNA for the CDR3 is TGTGCCAGCTCACCTCCCGGGACAGGCCGGCTTTTCCATGAGCAGTTCTTC. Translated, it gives CASSPPGTGRLFHEQFF.

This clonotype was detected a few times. The CDR3 spells CASSEPGGQETQYF. CDR3 in DNA: TGCGCCAGCAGTGAGCCAGGGGGCCAAGAGACCCAGTACTTC. V and J are TRBV10-2 and TRBJ2-5; 7 positions match TRBD1. CDR1 and CDR2 (germline): WSHSY, SAAADI. The J segment lost 1 base and the V segment lost 2 bases, leaving 1 base of the junction unmatched. The CDR3 has 14 amino acids.